In its sample, the clone carrying this T cell receptor beta chain was seen many times. No antigen is known for it. The CDR3 length is 14 residues. Germline CDR1 and CDR2: ENHRY and SYGVKD. Germline trimming cut 8 bases from V and 1 base from J; bases unmatched to any gene: 5. Single cDNA molecules in the library carried unique molecular identifiers attached during preparation. MiXCR was run by TCRdb on the RACE reads, yielding one entry per CDR3 protein. This table holds 380,000 or so distinct CDR3 sequences, around 5.5% found once. As for time point: pre-sensitization, week 0. The treatment denotes: therapeutic diphenylcyclopropenone sensitization with weekly scalp DPC. Prior to each patch test being applied, blood was drawn. The study drew its donors from alopecia patients who were 18 to 70 years old and suitable for DPC. The entry originates in a study of human T cells and chemical hapten exposure.

Study-wide points: Expanded TCR sets contained significantly more large CDR3 similarity clusters than controls.

The clonotype originates from a woman younger than 30 with alopecia areata. Some clones in this sample may be carry-over from other donors' samples. The chain employs TRBV10-3 and TRBJ2-4, with 7 bases fitting TRBD1. This sample comprised whole blood, obtained in connection with sensitization to the hapten diphenylcyclopropenone (DPC). Here the CDR3 DNA reads TGTGCCATCGCCGAACAGGGGGCCAAAAACATTCAGTACTTC. Its translation is CAIAEQGAKNIQYF.